This is a list of T cell receptor beta chains from one sample in a study of blood T cell repertoires in COVID-19. The repertoire was sequenced with immunoSEQ multiplex PCR; TCRdb's copy has only in-frame clones and lacks some. The table shows about 150,000 clones, with about 88% occurring only once. Sequences were obtained from peripheral blood. These receptors were collected from a human donor in a cohort sampled during active COVID-19. Each CDR3 is given with its conserved first and last residue. Each record gives: D gene, V gene, clone size, J gene, CDR3 DNA, CDR3 protein. The D gene is left open where the match is weak. Clone size is stated in some rows and not others, as once, few, many or a class when expanded.

TRBD1,TRBV28,.,TRBJ2-2,TGTGCCAGCAGTTTATCCTGGACAGGGCCCGGGGAGCTGTTTTTT,CASSLSWTGPGELFF
TRBD1,TRBV6-5,once,TRBJ2-1,TGTGCCAGCAGTTTGGGACAGGGAGGGAATGAGCAGTTCTTC,CASSLGQGGNEQFF
TRBD1,TRBV4-1,.,TRBJ2-3,TGCGCCAGCAGCCTCCCAGGGGGCAGTAGCACAGATACGCAGTATTTT,CASSLPGGSSTDTQYF
.,TRBV18,few,TRBJ2-7,TGTGCCAGCTCACCAGAGAGTTACGAGCAGTACTTC,CASSPESYEQYF
TRBD1,TRBV10-3,once,TRBJ2-2,TGTGCCAGCAGCCGGGACAGTAACACCGGGGAGCTGTTTTTT,CASSRDSNTGELFF
TRBD1,TRBV7-9,few,TRBJ1-5,TGTGCCAGCATCGTACAGGGGTGGGGGAGTAGCAATCAGCCCCAGCATTTT,CASIVQGWGSSNQPQHF
TRBD2,TRBV20-1,.,TRBJ2-7,TGCAGTGCGAGTGCTAGCGGAGGAAACTACGAGCAGTACTTC,CSASASGGNYEQYF
TRBD1,TRBV5-1,.,TRBJ1-4,TGCGCCAGCAGCCAAACCGGGACAGGGGGTGAAAAACTGTTTTTT,CASSQTGTGGEKLFF
TRBD2,TRBV11-2,.,TRBJ2-2,TGTGCCAGCAGCTTATCCGGACTAGCGGGAGTCGGGGAGCTGTTTTTT,CASSLSGLAGVGELFF
.,TRBV28,.,TRBJ1-4,TGTGCCAGCAGTTTGGTGGGGGCAGGTGAAAAACTGTTTTTT,CASSLVGAGEKLFF
.,TRBV29-1,.,TRBJ2-1,TGCAGCGCCGGGCCAGCGGGCCTGTACAATGAGCAGTTCTTC,CSAGPAGLYNEQFF
TRBD2,TRBV3-1/TRBV3-2,.,TRBJ2-7,TGTGCCAGCAGCCAAGGCCCTAGCGGCATTTACGAGCAGTACTTC,CASSQGPSGIYEQYF
.,TRBV12-3/TRBV12-4,.,TRBJ2-7,TGTGCCAGCAGTTTTCAGGGAATGGGCGAGCAGTACTTC,CASSFQGMGEQYF
.,TRBV5-1,once,TRBJ2-3,TGCGCCAGCAGCTTGGTGGTCGGAGGGCCCACAGATACGCAGTATTTT,CASSLVVGGPTDTQYF
TRBD1,TRBV9,.,TRBJ2-5,TGTGCCAGCAGCGTGGACCACAGGGGGTTAGGGAGAGAGACCCAGTACTTC,CASSVDHRGLGRETQYF
.,TRBV12-3/TRBV12-4,.,TRBJ1-1,TGTGCCAGCATAGGGGGGAACACTGAAGCTTTCTTT,CASIGGNTEAFF
.,TRBV6-2/TRBV6-3,.,TRBJ2-7,TGTGCCAGCAGCTTGGGGGGACAGTTTACCTACGAGCAGTACTTC,CASSLGGQFTYEQYF
.,TRBV9,.,TRBJ1-2,TGTGCCAGCAGCGCCTTATTGACAACATCTAACTATGGCTACACCTTC,CASSALLTTSNYGYTF
.,TRBV5-1,.,TRBJ2-3,TGCGCCAGCAGCAGCCTAGCGCGTAGCACAGATACGCAGTATTTT,CASSSLARSTDTQYF
.,TRBV6-6,.,TRBJ2-3,TGTGCCAGCAGTGGGCCGGGAACACGCACAGATACGCAGTATTTT,CASSGPGTRTDTQYF
TRBD1,TRBV4-3,.,TRBJ2-7,TGCGCCAGCAGCCACGACTTGGGGGGACAGGGTTACGAGCAGTACTTC,CASSHDLGGQGYEQYF
.,TRBV18,.,TRBJ2-7,TGTGCCAGCTCAGCATCCCCAGGGGAATACTACGAGCAGTACTTC,CASSASPGEYYEQYF
TRBD1,TRBV19,.,TRBJ2-6,TGTGCCAGTAGTATCGGGACAGGGCTAACCGGGGCCAACGTCCTGACTTTC,CASSIGTGLTGANVLTF
TRBD1,TRBV7-2,.,TRBJ1-4,TGTGCCAGCAGCCAGGGACAGGGGTATGAAAAACTGTTTTTT,CASSQGQGYEKLFF
TRBD2,TRBV28,.,TRBJ2-7,TGTGCCAGCACCTTAGCGGGGGTCGGCTACGAGCAGTACTTC,CASTLAGVGYEQYF
TRBD2,TRBV7-8,.,TRBJ2-1,TGTGCCAGCAGCTCCCCCGCAACTAGCGGGGGGTGGAATGAGCAGTTCTTC,CASSSPATSGGWNEQFF
.,TRBV4-1,.,TRBJ2-2,TGCGCCAGCAGCCAAGATGGCAGTGCCAACACCGGGGAGCTGTTTTTT,CASSQDGSANTGELFF
TRBD1,TRBV7-9,many,TRBJ1-2,TGTGCCAGCAGCGACGGGACAGGGGGCGGCTACACCTTC,CASSDGTGGGYTF
.,TRBV21-1,.,TRBJ2-3,TGTGCCAGCAGCAAAGCAACCCCACTAGCTGCCGCCACAGATACGCAGTATTTT,CASSKATPLAAATDTQYF
TRBD1,TRBV7-2,.,TRBJ1-2,TGTGCCAGCAGCTCCGACAGGGGGCCATATGGCTACACCTTC,CASSSDRGPYGYTF
.,TRBV5-4,.,TRBJ2-1,TGTGCCAGCAGCTTGGGGGGCGCCTACAATGAGCAGTTCTTC,CASSLGGAYNEQFF
.,TRBV9,once,TRBJ2-5,TGTGCCAGCAGCGTAGGGTGGGGGGGCCGTGAGACCCAGTACTTC,CASSVGWGGRETQYF
.,TRBV24-1,.,TRBJ1-1,TGTGCCACCAGGCGGACTCAGAACACTGAAGCTTTCTTT,CATRRTQNTEAFF
.,TRBV14,.,TRBJ1-2,TGTGCCAGCAGCCAAGCGTTGGGGGCGGGCGGCTACACCTTC,CASSQALGAGGYTF
.,TRBV5-1,once,TRBJ2-5,TGCGCCAGCAGCTCCGCGGGGTCGCAGGAGACCCAGTACTTC,CASSSAGSQETQYF
.,TRBV30,.,TRBJ1-2,TGTGCCTGGGGGGACACCAACTATGGCTACACCTTC,CAWGDTNYGYTF
TRBD1,TRBV6-2/TRBV6-3,.,TRBJ2-1,TGTGCCAGCAGCTGGACAGGGGGCACTGAGCAGTTCTTC,CASSWTGGTEQFF